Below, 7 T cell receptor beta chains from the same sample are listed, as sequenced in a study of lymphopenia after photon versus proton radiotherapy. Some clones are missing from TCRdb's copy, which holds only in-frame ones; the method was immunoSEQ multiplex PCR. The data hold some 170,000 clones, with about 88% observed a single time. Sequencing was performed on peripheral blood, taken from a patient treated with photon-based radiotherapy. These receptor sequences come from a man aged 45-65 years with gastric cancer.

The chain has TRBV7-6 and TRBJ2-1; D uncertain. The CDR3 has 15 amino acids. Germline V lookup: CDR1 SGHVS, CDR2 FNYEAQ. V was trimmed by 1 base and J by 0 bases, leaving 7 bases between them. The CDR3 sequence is CASSLDPSSYNEQFF. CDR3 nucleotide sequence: TGTGCCAGCAGCTTAGACCCCAGCTCCTACAATGAGCAGTTCTTC.

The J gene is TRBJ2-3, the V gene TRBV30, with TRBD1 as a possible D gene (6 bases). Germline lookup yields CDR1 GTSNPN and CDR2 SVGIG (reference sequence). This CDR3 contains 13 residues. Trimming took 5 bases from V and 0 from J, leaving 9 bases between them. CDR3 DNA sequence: TGTGCCTGGGGGACAACTAGCACAGATACGCAGTATTTT. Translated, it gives CAWGTTSTDTQYF. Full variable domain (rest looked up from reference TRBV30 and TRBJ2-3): SQTIHQWPATLVQPVGSPLSLECTVEGTSNPNLYWYRQAAGRGLQLLFYSVGIGQISSEVPQNLSASRPQDRQFILSSKKLLLSDSGFYLCAWGTTSTDTQYFGPGTRLTVL.

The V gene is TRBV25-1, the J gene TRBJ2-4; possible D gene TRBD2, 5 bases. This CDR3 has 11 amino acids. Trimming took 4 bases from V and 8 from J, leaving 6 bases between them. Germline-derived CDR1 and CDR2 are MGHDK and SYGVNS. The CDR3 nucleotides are TGTGCCAGCAGTGTGGGAGACATTCAGTACTTC. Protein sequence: CASSVGDIQYF.

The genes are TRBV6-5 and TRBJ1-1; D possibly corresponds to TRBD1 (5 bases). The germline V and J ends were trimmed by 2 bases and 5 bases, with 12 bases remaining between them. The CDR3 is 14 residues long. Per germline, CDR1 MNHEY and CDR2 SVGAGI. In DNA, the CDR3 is TGTGCCAGCAGTTACGTGGGGCGCAAGACTGAAGCTTTCTTT. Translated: CASSYVGRKTEAFF.

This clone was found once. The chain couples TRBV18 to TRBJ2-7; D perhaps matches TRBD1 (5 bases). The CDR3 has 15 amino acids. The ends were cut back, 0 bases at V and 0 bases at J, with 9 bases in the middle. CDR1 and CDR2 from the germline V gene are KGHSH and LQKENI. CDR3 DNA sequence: TGTGCCAGCTCACCACCAAAAGGGGTCTCCTACGAGCAGTACTTC. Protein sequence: CASSPPKGVSYEQYF. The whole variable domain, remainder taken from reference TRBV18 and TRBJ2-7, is NAGVMQNPRHLVRRRGQEARLRCSPMKGHSHVYWYRQLPEEGLKFMVYLQKENIIDESGMPKERFSAEFPKEGPSILRIQQVVRGDSAAYFCASSPPKGVSYEQYFGPGTRLTVT.

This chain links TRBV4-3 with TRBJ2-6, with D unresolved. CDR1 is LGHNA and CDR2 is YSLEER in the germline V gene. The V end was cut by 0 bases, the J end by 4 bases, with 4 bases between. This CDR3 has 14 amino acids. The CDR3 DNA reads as TGCGCCAGCAGCCAAGAAGGGGGGGCCAACGTCCTGACTTTC. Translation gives CASSQEGGANVLTF.

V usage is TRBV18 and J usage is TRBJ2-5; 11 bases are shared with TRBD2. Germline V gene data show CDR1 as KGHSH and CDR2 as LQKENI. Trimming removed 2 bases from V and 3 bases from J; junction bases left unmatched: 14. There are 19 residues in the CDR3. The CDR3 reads CASSPSDSSLAGGKETQYF. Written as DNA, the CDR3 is TGTGCCAGCTCACCAAGCGACAGTTCCTTAGCGGGAGGGAAAGAGACCCAGTACTTC.